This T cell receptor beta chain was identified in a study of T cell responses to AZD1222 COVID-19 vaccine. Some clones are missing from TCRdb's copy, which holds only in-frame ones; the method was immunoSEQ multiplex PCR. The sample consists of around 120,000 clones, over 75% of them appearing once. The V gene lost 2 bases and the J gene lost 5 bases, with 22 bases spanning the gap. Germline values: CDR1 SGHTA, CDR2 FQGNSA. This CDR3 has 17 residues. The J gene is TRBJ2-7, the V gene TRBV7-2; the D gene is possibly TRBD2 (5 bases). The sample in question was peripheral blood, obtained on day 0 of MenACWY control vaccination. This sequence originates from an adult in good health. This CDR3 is CASSLPLDFPVRHEQYF. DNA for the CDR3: TGTGCCAGCAGCTTACCCTTGGACTTTCCGGTTCGGCACGAGCAGTACTTC.